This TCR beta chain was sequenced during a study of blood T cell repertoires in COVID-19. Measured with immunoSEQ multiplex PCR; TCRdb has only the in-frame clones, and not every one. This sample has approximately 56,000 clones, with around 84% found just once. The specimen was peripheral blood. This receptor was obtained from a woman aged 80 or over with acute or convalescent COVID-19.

As DNA, the CDR3 is TGTGCCAGCAGCCAAGGGACAGGGGTTTCACCCCTCCACTTT. It translates to CASSQGTGVSPLHF. The J gene is TRBJ1-6, the V gene TRBV3-1 (or the pseudogene TRBV3-2); 9 bases fit TRBD1. Germline V gene sequence: CDR1 LGHDT, CDR2 YNNKEL (reference sequence). Trimming at V came to 1 base and at J to 9 bases, leaving 1 base not matched to a gene. The CDR3 sequence is 14 residues long.